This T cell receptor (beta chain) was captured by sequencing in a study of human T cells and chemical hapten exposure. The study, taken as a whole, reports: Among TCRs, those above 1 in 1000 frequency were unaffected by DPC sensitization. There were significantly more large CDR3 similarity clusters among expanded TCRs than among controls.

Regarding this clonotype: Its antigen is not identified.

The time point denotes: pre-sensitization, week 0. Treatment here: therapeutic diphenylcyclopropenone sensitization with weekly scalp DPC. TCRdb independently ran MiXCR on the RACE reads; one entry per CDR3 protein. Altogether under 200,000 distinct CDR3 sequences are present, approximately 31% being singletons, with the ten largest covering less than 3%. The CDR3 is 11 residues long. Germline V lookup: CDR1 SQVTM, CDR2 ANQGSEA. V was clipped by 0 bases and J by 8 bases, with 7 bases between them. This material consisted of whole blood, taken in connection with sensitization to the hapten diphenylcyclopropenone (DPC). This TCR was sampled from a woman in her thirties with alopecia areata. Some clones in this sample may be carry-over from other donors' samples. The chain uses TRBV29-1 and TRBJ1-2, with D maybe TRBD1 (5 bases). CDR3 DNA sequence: TGCAGCGTTGAAGATCGGGGGGGCTACACCTTC. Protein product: CSVEDRGGYTF.